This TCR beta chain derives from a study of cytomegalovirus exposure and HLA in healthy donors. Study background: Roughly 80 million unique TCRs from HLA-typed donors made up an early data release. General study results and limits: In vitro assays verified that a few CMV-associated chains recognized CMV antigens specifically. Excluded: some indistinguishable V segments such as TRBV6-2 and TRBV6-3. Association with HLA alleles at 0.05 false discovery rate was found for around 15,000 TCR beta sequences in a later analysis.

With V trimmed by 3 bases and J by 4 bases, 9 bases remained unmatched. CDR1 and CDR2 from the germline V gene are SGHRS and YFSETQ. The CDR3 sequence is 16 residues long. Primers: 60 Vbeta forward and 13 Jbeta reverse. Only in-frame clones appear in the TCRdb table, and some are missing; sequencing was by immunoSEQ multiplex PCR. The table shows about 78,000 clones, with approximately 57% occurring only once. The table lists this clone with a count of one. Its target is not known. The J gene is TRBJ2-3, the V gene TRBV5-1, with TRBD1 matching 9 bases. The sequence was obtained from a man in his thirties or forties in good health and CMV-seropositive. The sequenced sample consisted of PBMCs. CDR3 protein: CASSSQPGQGSDTQYF. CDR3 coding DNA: TGCGCCAGCAGCTCGCAACCGGGACAGGGATCAGATACGCAGTATTTT.